A single T cell receptor beta chain is shown here with its context. This entry comes from a study of blood T cell repertoires in COVID-19. On the study more broadly: Material from acute and convalescent COVID-19 was sourced from the United States, Italy and Spain. The analysed material was cDNA or gDNA that came from T cells, B-cell-depleted T cells, or PBMCs.

Original processing notes: It was from reference gene primer amplification that nucleated cell counts were estimated. Assay used: immunoSEQ multiplex PCR; TCRdb lists only in-frame clones, some missing. The V and J calls and clone size were taken over from that table, and D and trimming were inferred from the DNA. The table lists over 60,000 clones, about 92% of them singletons, with about 15% in the top ten. Per germline, CDR1 SGHRS and CDR2 YFSETQ. V was pared by 5 bases and J by 3 bases, with 12 bases between. The length of the CDR3 is 13 residues. This receptor was taken from a woman older than 75 with active or convalescent COVID-19. The chain couples TRBV5-1 to TRBJ2-7; D is perhaps TRBD1 (5 bases). Source material: peripheral blood. CDR3 coding DNA: TGCGCCAGCAGGGCCCCCCAGGGCTACGAGCAGTACTTC. It codes for CASRAPQGYEQYF.